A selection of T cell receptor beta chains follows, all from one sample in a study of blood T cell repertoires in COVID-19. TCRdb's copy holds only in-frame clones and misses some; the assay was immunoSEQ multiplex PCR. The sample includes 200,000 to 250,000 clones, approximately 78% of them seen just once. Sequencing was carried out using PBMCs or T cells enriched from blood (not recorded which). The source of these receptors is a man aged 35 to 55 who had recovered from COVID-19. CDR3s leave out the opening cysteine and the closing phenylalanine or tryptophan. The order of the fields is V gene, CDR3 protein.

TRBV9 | ASSKDSNNEQF
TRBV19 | ASSTLSNTEAF
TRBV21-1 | ASSGQGAGYGYT
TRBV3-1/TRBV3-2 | ASSQEGTGEEKLF
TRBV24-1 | ATSDSGDPPGNGYT
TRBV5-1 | ASSFDDSETQY
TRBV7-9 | ASSPGLAGEGEQY
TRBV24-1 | ATSDPGQGADEQF
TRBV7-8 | ASSPGTGRTDTQY
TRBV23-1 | ASSHLPDGTTGDTIY
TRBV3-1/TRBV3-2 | ASSQVSGGRDTQY
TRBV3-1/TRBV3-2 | ASSQVSGGRYNEQF
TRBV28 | ASTVPGQGTQY
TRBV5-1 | ASRRAGQGVYGYT
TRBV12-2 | ASRLVKTGGAQH
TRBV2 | ASSKRLPAGEY
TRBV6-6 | ASRSPDRGGEQY
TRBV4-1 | ASSQVFSGEQY
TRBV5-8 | ASPSGWQAFNTGELF
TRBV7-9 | ASSLAILGSTEAF
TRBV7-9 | ASSSISTGGSYEQY
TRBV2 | ASSLSDRENSPLH
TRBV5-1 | ASSLGFGGSGNTIY
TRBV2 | ASGRTEAF
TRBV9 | ASRWGQGGGDEKLF